Each of the 5 T cell receptor beta chains below was sequenced from the same sample in a study of type 1 and type 2 diabetes patients. Genomic DNA was the PCR template. The TCR beta CDR3 region was amplified using 30 forward and 13 reverse primers. Via MiXCR, TCRdb re-called the multiplex PCR reads, giving one row per CDR3 protein. The table has about 290,000 distinct CDR3 sequences, approximately 45% seen once. Source material: peripheral blood mononuclear cells (PBMCs). Receptors were obtained from a young man with type 2 diabetes.

The chain has TRBV11-1 and TRBJ1-6; 7 positions agree with TRBD1. The V gene end was trimmed by 2 bases and the J gene end by 5 bases; junction bases not matched to a gene: 3. The germline CDR1 and CDR2 sequences are SGHAT and FQDESV (reference sequence). The CDR3 is 15 residues long. This chain's CDR3 is CASSLQGTDNSPLHF. The DNA for the CDR3 is TGTGCCAGCAGCTTACAGGGGACAGATAATTCACCCCTCCACTTT.

This clonotype was observed a few times. This chain connects TRBV2 to TRBJ1-6; the match to TRBD1 covers 7 bases. Germline loops: CDR1 SNHLY, CDR2 FYNNEI. The CDR3 is 15 residues long. V shed 6 bases and J 10 bases; nucleotides not matched to a gene: 12. The CDR3 nucleotides read TGTGCCAGCAGACGGCAAGGGGGCGCGGGGTCACCCCTCCACTTT. As protein: CASRRQGGAGSPLHF.

CDR3 protein: CASSLQGAFGYTF. CDR3 DNA: TGTGCCAGCAGTCTACAGGGGGCCTTTGGCTACACCTTC. The chain combines TRBV2 with TRBJ1-2, with TRBD1 matching 9 bases. This CDR3 spans 13 amino acids. The trim removed 5 bases at V and 7 bases at J, leaving 5 bases unmatched. Germline CDR1 is SNHLY and CDR2 is FYNNEI. Combining the CDR3 with reference TRBV2 and TRBJ1-2 gives the whole variable domain EPEVTQTPSHQVTQMGQEVILRCVPISNHLYFYWYRQILGQKVEFLVSFYNNEISEKSEIFDDQFSVERPDGSNFTLKIRSTKLEDSAMYFCASSLQGAFGYTFGSGTRLTVV.

The chain employs TRBV29-1 and TRBJ2-7, with 10 nucleotides matching TRBD1. This CDR3 contains 13 residues. Germline CDR1 reads SQVTM; CDR2 reads ANQGSEA. V was pared by 4 bases and J by 2 bases, with 2 bases of the junction left unmatched. The CDR3 reads CSVVGQGTYEQYF. The CDR3 nucleotides are TGCAGCGTTGTGGGACAGGGGACCTACGAGCAGTACTTC.

This clonotype has just a few counts. A much larger clonotype is one base distant, so this may be a read error. The V and J genes are TRBV20-1 and TRBJ2-1, with D tentatively TRBD2 (6 bases). V was pared by 1 base and J by 5 bases, with 6 bases between. This CDR3 contains 12 residues. Looked up from germline, CDR1 is DFQATT and CDR2 is SNEGSKA (reference sequence). CDR3 nucleotides: TGCAGTGCTAGAGTAGCGGACAATGAGCAGTTCTTC. Protein: CSARVADNEQFF.